The source of this T cell receptor (beta chain) is a study of beta chain features in type 1 diabetes. On the study more broadly: The examined sorted cells totaled approximately 100 million across samples.

This clone was picked up a small number of times. What it binds is not known. Study-level findings and limits: TCRB CDR3 length was moderately but significantly reduced in all four CD4+ subsets of Type 1 diabetes patients.

One heparinised blood draw, averaging roughly 0.11 L, came from each donor. Purities over 98% were achieved in all sorted populations. This CDR3 has 15 residues. Germline V gene lookup returns CDR1 SGHNT and CDR2 YYREEE (reference sequence). V was cut by 0 bases and J by 1 base, with 10 bases left in between. The investigators reverse transcribed all of the isolated RNA, so they sequenced expressed TCRB transcripts. TCRdb's table, derived via immunoSEQ multiplex PCR, lists solely in-frame clones and lacks some. Seen here are under 250,000 clones, about 15% observed once, and the top ten hold about 0.019%.

V and J are TRBV5-4 and TRBJ1-2; a possible D gene is TRBD1 (5 bases). The receptor was isolated from a man aged 30 to 39 with type 1 diabetes. The source material was naive CD4+ T cells from blood. The CDR3 here is CASSLGGHFNYGYTF. DNA for the CDR3: TGTGCCAGCAGCTTGGGAGGACACTTTAACTATGGCTACACCTTC.